Included here is one T cell receptor beta chain sequence, with context. The V end was cut by 8 bases, the J end by 6 bases, with 16 bases between. The CDR3 is 13 amino acids. The germline V gene encodes CDR1 SNHLY and CDR2 FYNNEI. These data come from a study of T cell responses to AZD1222 COVID-19 vaccine. The method was immunoSEQ multiplex PCR; TCRdb's version includes in-frame clones alone and lacks a portion of them. The table includes approximately 110,000 clones, 85% to 90% detected once. The material sequenced was peripheral blood, taken on day 0 of AZD1222 vaccination. V and J are TRBV2 and TRBJ1-2; D gene uncertain. The clonotype originates from an adult in good health. The CDR3 DNA is TGTGCCAGCTCGACACACCTTTCGGATGGCTACACCTTC. It codes for CASSTHLSDGYTF.